The 20 T cell receptor beta chains below come from one sample, sequenced in a study of CD8 T cells in Susac syndrome. Random-hexamer reverse transcription was applied to roughly 0.5 to 1 ug RNA. TCRdb re-called the immunoSEQ multiplex PCR reads with MiXCR, one entry per CDR3 protein. The sample carries under 200,000 distinct CDR3 sequences, under 95% recorded once. The sequencing sample was made of CD4+ T cells from PBMCs. These receptor sequences come from a human donor with Susac syndrome.

This clonotype has only a few counts. V is TRBV6-5 and J is TRBJ1-2, with 8 bases identical to TRBD1. The germline CDR1 and CDR2 sequences are MNHEY and SVGAGI. The CDR3 has 12 amino acids. The V and J ends lost 6 bases and 6 bases, in that order; junction bases with no gene match: 3. This CDR3 reads CASSPTGDGYTF. Written as DNA, the CDR3 is TGTGCCAGCAGCCCGACAGGGGATGGCTACACCTTC.

The chain links TRBV9 to TRBJ2-3, with 7 bases identical to TRBD1. The CDR3 is made up of 17 amino acids. CDR1 and CDR2 (germline): SGDLS, YYNGEE. The V gene end was trimmed by 5 bases and the J gene end by 0 bases; junction bases not matched to a gene: 12. Here the CDR3 reads CASSPSTGTASTDTQYF. The CDR3 DNA sequence: TGTGCCAGCAGTCCCTCCACCGGGACAGCCAGCACAGATACGCAGTATTTT.

The chain uses TRBV12-3 or TRBV12-4 and TRBJ1-1; 8 bases align to TRBD1. The CDR3 loop spans 13 amino acids. J gave up 7 bases and V 4 bases, and 5 bases lay outside the gene matches. The CDR3 loop reads CASSSGTGLEAFF. As DNA, the CDR3 is TGTGCCAGCAGTTCCGGGACAGGCCTTGAAGCTTTCTTT.

This clonotype was recorded once. J is TRBJ1-6 and V is TRBV6-5; no clear D gene. CDR3 length: 13 amino acids. V was pared by 0 bases and J by 14 bases, with 11 bases between. Germline values: CDR1 MNHEY, CDR2 SVGAGI. The DNA of the CDR3 is TGTGCCAGCAGTTACTCTGGGAATTCGGCCCTCCACTTT. Translated, it gives CASSYSGNSALHF.

This sequence joins TRBV3-1 and TRBJ2-5, with D possibly called TRBD1 or TRBD2 (5 bases each). The V end lost 6 bases, the J end lost 0 bases, and 8 bases lay between the germline ends. Germline V gene lookup returns CDR1 LGHDT and CDR2 YNNKEL (reference sequence). The CDR3 has 13 amino acids. The CDR3 loop is CASSRGNQETQYF. DNA for the CDR3: TGTGCCAGCAGTCGGGGCAACCAAGAGACCCAGTACTTC.

The chain uses TRBV7-9 and TRBJ2-5; 8 bases agree with TRBD1. The V gene end was trimmed by 2 bases and the J gene end by 3 bases; junction bases not matched to a gene: 2. The CDR3 has 14 residues. Germline CDR1 and CDR2: SEHNR and FQNEAQ (reference sequence). CDR3 sequence (DNA): TGTGCCAGCAGCTTAATACAGGGGGAAGAGACCCAGTACTTC. Encoded protein: CASSLIQGEETQYF.

This chain connects TRBV19 to TRBJ2-7, with TRBD1 matching over 8 bases. Losses at the gene ends were 4 bases for V and 4 bases for J; bases not matched to a gene: 12. This CDR3 is 16 amino acids long. From germline, CDR1 is LNHDA and CDR2 SQIVND (reference sequence). CDR3 DNA: TGTGCCAGTAGTAAAGTGGGGGACAGGATCGGATACGAGCAGTACTTC. It encodes CASSKVGDRIGYEQYF.

The genes are TRBV7-6 and TRBJ1-4, with D unclear. The CDR3 covers 14 residues. Trimming removed 8 bases from V and 8 bases from J, with 18 bases in between. Germline CDR1 and CDR2: SGHVS and FNYEAQ. CDR3 amino acids: CASSERQSSEKLFF. The CDR3 DNA sequence: TGTGCCAGCTCTGAACGGCAAAGTTCGGAAAAACTGTTTTTT.

The chain uses TRBV5-4 and TRBJ2-7; the D call may be TRBD1 or TRBD2 (6 bases each). Germline-derived CDR1 and CDR2 are SGHNT and YYREEE (reference sequence). This CDR3 region has 15 residues. V was cut by 0 bases and J by 0 bases, with 10 bases left in between. This CDR3 is CASSLERGDSYEQYF. CDR3 sequence (DNA): TGTGCCAGCAGCTTGGAAAGGGGGGACTCCTACGAGCAGTACTTC.

V usage is TRBV12-3 or TRBV12-4 and J usage is TRBJ1-5; no reliable D call. The CDR3 covers 12 residues. The ends were cut back, 5 bases at V and 0 bases at J, with 2 bases in the middle. The CDR3 nucleotides read TGTGCCAGCAGTGCTAGCAATCAGCCCCAGCATTTT. Its protein product is CASSASNQPQHF.

The V gene is TRBV20-1, the J gene TRBJ2-5; TRBD1 matches at 9 bases. The V gene's germline CDR1 is DFQATT and CDR2 SNEGSKA (reference sequence). The CDR3 runs 14 residues. The J segment lost 2 bases and the V segment lost 6 bases, leaving 7 bases of the junction unmatched. The CDR3 DNA is TGCAGTGCAGATACAGGGGGCAGACAAGAGACCCAGTACTTC. This translates into CSADTGGRQETQYF.

V and J are TRBV3-1 and TRBJ2-3, with 10 bases fitting TRBD2. Losses at the gene ends were 0 bases for V and 4 bases for J; bases not matched to a gene: 4. Germline V gene data show CDR1 as LGHDT and CDR2 as YNNKEL (reference sequence). The CDR3 consists of 16 residues. The CDR3 sequence is CASSQEERGGSDTQYF. The CDR3 nucleotides read TGTGCCAGCAGCCAAGAAGAGCGGGGGGGCTCAGATACGCAGTATTTT.

The V call is TRBV7-9, the J call TRBJ2-5, with no clear D. Germline V lookup: CDR1 SEHNR, CDR2 FQNEAQ (reference sequence). This CDR3 has 11 residues. The ends were cut back, 8 bases at V and 3 bases at J, with 7 bases in the middle. CDR3: CASGLKETQYF. DNA for the CDR3: TGTGCCAGCGGTCTCAAAGAGACCCAGTACTTC.

Only one count was recorded for this clonotype. The chain joins TRBV3-1 to TRBJ2-7, with no clear D. V was clipped by 4 bases and J by 6 bases, with 13 bases between them. The CDR3 extends over 13 amino acids. CDR1 and CDR2 (germline): LGHDT, YNNKEL (reference sequence). This chain's CDR3 is CASSPDWGSEQYF. CDR3 coding DNA: TGTGCCAGCAGCCCAGATTGGGGATCCGAGCAGTACTTC.

This rearrangement joins TRBV12-3 or TRBV12-4 to TRBJ2-3; 7 bases match TRBD1. The CDR3 runs to 14 residues. The ends lost 3 bases at V and 3 bases at J; junction bases unmatched: 3. The CDR3 nucleotides read TGTGCCAGCAGTTTTCAGGGGGAGACAGATACGCAGTATTTT. This sequence encodes CASSFQGETDTQYF.

This chain connects TRBV6-5 to TRBJ1-1, with TRBD1 matching over 7 bases. The germline V gene encodes CDR1 MNHEY and CDR2 SVGAGI. The trim removed 4 bases at V and 6 bases at J, leaving 8 bases unmatched. The CDR3 runs to 14 residues. CDR3 sequence (DNA): TGTGCCAGCAGTTTTTCGAACAGGGGCCCTGAAGCTTTCTTT. This codes for CASSFSNRGPEAFF.

The rearrangement links TRBV29-1 to TRBJ2-3; 8 nucleotides line up with TRBD1. CDR1 is SQVTM, CDR2 ANQGSEA, per germline. This CDR3 has 13 residues. Germline trimming cut 7 bases from V and 0 bases from J; bases unmatched to any gene: 3. CDR3 sequence reads: CSAGTGSTDTQYF. CDR3 DNA sequence: TGCAGCGCCGGGACAGGTAGCACAGATACGCAGTATTTT.

This rearrangement joins TRBV4-3 to TRBJ1-1; maybe TRBD1 (5 bases). V was shortened by 1 base and J by 5 bases, with 11 bases between the two germline ends. CDR1 is LGHNA and CDR2 is YSLEER in the germline V gene. This CDR3 spans 14 amino acids. CDR3 in amino acids: CASSQVVRETEAFF. In DNA, the CDR3 is TGCGCCAGCAGCCAAGTTGTCAGGGAGACTGAAGCTTTCTTT.

This sequence joins TRBV14 and TRBJ1-2; 8 bases align to TRBD1. The junction had 9 bases not matched to a gene; V was cut back by 8 bases and J by 4 bases. Germline CDR1 and CDR2: SGHDN and FVKESK. CDR3 length: 14 residues. The CDR3 bases are TGTGCCAGCGCTCAGAGGGGACAGGTCTATGGCTACACCTTC. This sequence encodes CASAQRGQVYGYTF.

The chain links TRBV5-6 to TRBJ2-5, with a weak D call TRBD1 (5 bases). Germline lookup yields CDR1 SGHDT and CDR2 YYEEEE. Deletions cut 4 bases from V and 1 base from J, with 11 bases between. The CDR3 length is 14 residues. The CDR3 sequence: CASSLPGIQETQYF. The CDR3 DNA is TGTGCCAGCAGCCTCCCAGGGATCCAAGAGACCCAGTACTTC.